The 19 T cell receptor beta chains below were found in one sample sequenced in a study of Ad26.COV2.S vaccination and SARS-CoV-2 variants. The treatment: some 20 received Ad26.COV2.S at low or high dose, single or two shots; about 5 received placebo; per-sample allocation not given. Samples came from day 63 after the first vaccine or placebo injection. The method was immunoSEQ multiplex PCR; TCRdb's version includes in-frame clones alone and lacks a portion of them. The table records 360,000 or so clones, about 91% of them present only once. The material sequenced was peripheral blood, taken in a trial of Ad26.COV2.S vaccine versus placebo. The receptors come from a person between 18 and 65 years old who received the Ad26.COV2.S COVID-19 vaccine or a placebo.

In this sample, this clone turned up a few times. Other DNA sequences in the sample encode the same CDR3. V and J are TRBV19 and TRBJ2-7; tentative D call: TRBD1 (6 bases). The CDR3 runs 13 residues. Trimming removed 6 bases from V and 4 bases from J, with 13 bases in between. CDR1 and CDR2 from the germline V gene are LNHDA and SQIVND (reference sequence). In DNA form, the CDR3 reads TGTGCCAGTAGCGCAGGGGAACTTTACGAGCAGTACTTC. Translated, it gives CASSAGELYEQYF.

The rearrangement joins TRBV28 to TRBJ2-7, with D possibly being TRBD1 or TRBD2 (5 bases each). This CDR3 comprises 19 residues. Between the trimmed V and J ends, which lost 5 bases and 2 bases, there was a span of 28 bases. The V gene's germline CDR1 is MDHEN and CDR2 SYDVKM. The CDR3 region has the DNA TGTGCCAGCAGTGCCCCGGAGCCCCTCCGGGACGAAAAAGCCTACGAGCAGTACTTC. It specifies CASSAPEPLRDEKAYEQYF.

In this sample, this clone turned up a few times. The chain uses TRBV27 and TRBJ2-7, with TRBD2 as a possible D gene (6 bases). The CDR3 spans 13 residues. The ends were cut back, 5 bases at V and 4 bases at J, with 12 bases in the middle. The germline CDR1 and CDR2 sequences are MNHEY and SMNVEV (reference sequence). The CDR3 region is CASSPSLAYEQYF. Written as DNA, the CDR3 is TGTGCCAGCAGTCCGTCCCTAGCGTACGAGCAGTACTTC.

V is TRBV27 and J is TRBJ2-7, with 8 bases identical to TRBD1. The CDR3 spans 15 residues. Trimming took 0 bases from V and 5 from J; bases not matched to a gene: 6. The V gene's germline CDR1 is MNHEY and CDR2 SMNVEV (reference sequence). Here the CDR3 reads CASSLSWGTGNEQYF. The CDR3 coding sequence is TGTGCCAGCAGTTTATCGTGGGGGACAGGAAACGAGCAGTACTTC.

This clone was recorded a few times. Other DNA sequences in the same sample also yield this CDR3. This chain uses TRBV5-8 with TRBJ1-4, with TRBD1 identical over 7 bases. Germline lookup yields CDR1 SGHTS and CDR2 YDEGEE. This CDR3 is built from 14 residues. V lost 4 bases to trimming and J lost 5 bases; unmatched junction nucleotides: 5. This CDR3 reads CASSPGQPNEKLFF. CDR3 coding DNA: TGTGCCAGCAGCCCGGGACAGCCCAATGAAAAACTGTTTTTT.

The chain has TRBV18 and TRBJ2-7, with 9 bases fitting TRBD1. This CDR3 spans 14 amino acids. Germline V gene sequence: CDR1 KGHSH, CDR2 LQKENI. The ends lost 1 base at V and 4 bases at J; junction bases unmatched: 2. CDR3 loop: CASSPQQGAYEQYF. The DNA for the CDR3 is TGTGCCAGCTCACCACAACAGGGGGCTTACGAGCAGTACTTC.

V and J are TRBV7-9 and TRBJ2-5; 7 bases are shared with TRBD2. Germline CDR1 reads SEHNR; CDR2 reads FQNEAQ (reference sequence). The trim removed 6 bases at V and 5 bases at J, leaving 18 bases unmatched. This CDR3 spans 17 amino acids. The CDR3 loop reads CASSSGGWVGNAETQYF. The CDR3 DNA sequence: TGTGCCAGCAGTTCGGGGGGTTGGGTCGGGAATGCGGAGACCCAGTACTTC.

This chain joins TRBV11-3 and TRBJ2-7; a possible D gene is TRBD1 (5 bases). The germline V and J ends were trimmed by 5 bases and 0 bases, with 11 bases remaining between them. The CDR3 contains 14 residues. In germline, CDR1 is SGHNT, CDR2 YENEEA. The CDR3 loop reads CASSALTDSYEQYF. CDR3 DNA: TGTGCCAGCAGCGCCCTGACAGACTCCTACGAGCAGTACTTC.

In this sample, this clone turned up a few times. The V gene is TRBV10-3, the J gene TRBJ1-1, with D perhaps matching TRBD1 (5 bases). Germline V gene data show CDR1 as ENHRY and CDR2 as SYGVKD. The CDR3 is 13 amino acids. The V and J ends lost 6 bases and 3 bases respectively, with 11 bases between them. CDR3 in amino acids: CAISTVGDTEAFF. The CDR3 DNA is TGTGCCATCAGCACCGTGGGGGACACTGAAGCTTTCTTT.

This rearrangement joins TRBV5-6 to TRBJ2-7; no reliable D call. The germline V gene encodes CDR1 SGHDT and CDR2 YYEEEE. Trimming took 1 base from V and 4 from J, leaving 6 bases between them. CDR3 length: 12 residues. The CDR3 DNA reads TGTGCCAGCAGCTTGTTAGGGTACGAGCAGTACTTC. Protein product: CASSLLGYEQYF. The whole variable domain, remainder taken from reference TRBV5-6 and TRBJ2-7, is DAGVTQSPTHLIKTRGQQVTLRCSPKSGHDTVSWYQQALGQGPQFIFQYYEEEERQRGNFPDRFSGHQFPNYSSELNVNALLLGDSALYLCASSLLGYEQYFGPGTRLTVT.

This clone was seen more than once but under ten times. The same CDR3 arises from other DNA sequences in this sample as well. The chain carries TRBV6-5 and TRBJ1-1; 8 bases match TRBD1. CDR3 length: 14 residues. The V and J ends lost 6 bases and 4 bases, in that order; junction bases with no gene match: 7. Germline V gene sequence: CDR1 MNHEY, CDR2 SVGAGI. Written as DNA, the CDR3 is TGTGCCAGCAGCCTAGGACAGGGCCGCACTGAAGCTTTCTTT. Translating gives CASSLGQGRTEAFF.

Regarding this clone: Other nucleotide sequences in the sample specify the same CDR3. V usage is TRBV7-2 and J usage is TRBJ2-2; 10 bases match TRBD2. V dropped 1 base and J dropped 6; count of bases not matched to a gene: 2. This CDR3 region has 15 residues. The V gene's germline CDR1 is SGHTA and CDR2 FQGNSA. CDR3 sequence (DNA): TGTGCCAGCAGCTTAGGGGGACTAGCGTCCGGGGAGCTGTTTTTT. This gives the protein CASSLGGLASGELFF.

The rearrangement links TRBV4-1 to TRBJ2-7; unclear D gene. This CDR3 spans 14 amino acids. Between the trimmed V and J ends, which lost 4 bases and 6 bases, there was a span of 16 bases. Per germline, CDR1 MGHRA and CDR2 YSYEKL. CDR3 nucleotides: TGCGCCAGCAGCCCTTGGTCCCAAGGCCTCGAGCAGTACTTC. Its translation: CASSPWSQGLEQYF.

Points on this clone: At one boundary the junction diverges from the germline segment, which might be a read error. V and J are TRBV19 and TRBJ1-1; 9 positions agree with TRBD1. The CDR3 is 15 amino acids. CDR1 and CDR2 from the germline V gene are LNHDA and SQIVND (reference sequence). DNA of the CDR3: TGTGCCAGTAGGAACCGGGACAGGGTGAAGACTGAAGCTTTCTTT. It specifies CASRNRDRVKTEAFF.

This clone was picked up a small number of times. J is TRBJ1-2 and V is TRBV15; possible D gene TRBD1, 6 bases. V was shortened by 1 base and J by 4 bases, with 10 bases between the two germline ends. The CDR3 extends over 14 amino acids. Germline assignment: CDR1 LNHNV and CDR2 YYDKDF (reference sequence). This CDR3 reads CATSRVSGAYGYTF. As DNA, the CDR3 is TGTGCCACCAGCAGAGTATCAGGGGCCTATGGCTACACCTTC. The complete variable domain, with remaining parts taken from reference TRBV15 and TRBJ1-2, reads DAMVIQNPRYQVTQFGKPVTLSCSQTLNHNVMYWYQQKSSQAPKLLFHYYDKDFNNEADTPDNFQSRRPNTSFCFLDIRSPGLGDTAMYLCATSRVSGAYGYTFGSGTRLTVV.

The chain employs TRBV27 and TRBJ1-1; D remains unclear. The CDR3 runs to 14 residues. V lost 3 bases, J lost 0 bases, and 8 bases lay in between. The V gene's germline CDR1 is MNHEY and CDR2 SMNVEV (reference sequence). This CDR3 reads CASSFQALNTEAFF. The DNA of the CDR3 is TGTGCCAGCAGTTTCCAGGCCTTGAACACTGAAGCTTTCTTT.

This clone came up once. The genes are TRBV7-2 and TRBJ2-3; D gene ambiguous. The length of the CDR3 is 15 residues. Trimming left V 0 bases short and J 3 bases short, with 10 bases between. Germline V CDR1 and CDR2: SGHTA, FQGNSA. CDR3 region: CASSLAALGTDTQYF. For the CDR3, the DNA is TGTGCCAGCAGCTTAGCGGCACTGGGAACAGATACGCAGTATTTT.

The rearrangement links TRBV12-3 or TRBV12-4 to TRBJ2-3, with 7 nucleotides matching TRBD1. The CDR3 extends over 13 amino acids. The ends lost 5 bases at V and 4 bases at J; junction bases unmatched: 3. The DNA of the CDR3 is TGTGCCAGCAGTGCCGGGACAGCAGATACGCAGTATTTT. It codes for CASSAGTADTQYF.

In its sample, this clone was seen a few times. The sample has other DNA sequences that encode this CDR3 too. The chain uses TRBV5-1 and TRBJ1-3; 7 bases line up with TRBD1. This CDR3 comprises 15 residues. Germline-derived CDR1 and CDR2 are SGHRS and YFSETQ. V was clipped by 0 bases and J by 3 bases; unmatched bases: 3. This CDR3 reads CASSLGQGGGNTIYF. The CDR3 region has the DNA TGCGCCAGCAGCTTGGGACAGGGAGGTGGAAACACCATATATTTT.